This T cell receptor (beta chain) was sequenced for a study of T cell repertoires in ileal Crohn's disease. Profiling relied on immunoSEQ multiplex PCR, and the TCRdb table lists in-frame clones only, not all of them. This table holds about 1,500 clones, 88% found once. Described time point: neoterminal ileum biopsy at postoperative endoscopy, about 6 months after surgery. On this clone itself: The sample contains more than one DNA sequence encoding this CDR3.

The V segment lost 3 bases and the J segment 10 bases; nucleotides outside the gene matches: 11. Germline assignment: CDR1 SGHAT and CDR2 FQNNGV. This CDR3 is built from 15 residues. The specimen sequenced was ileal tissue. The chain has TRBV11-2 and TRBJ2-1; 8 bases fit TRBD2. This receptor was taken from an adult with Crohn's disease. The CDR3, as DNA: TGTGCCAGCAGCTTCGCCAGCGGGAGTACACGGGAGCAGTTCTTC. Its protein is CASSFASGSTREQFF. The full variable domain, rest sourced from reference TRBV11-2 and TRBJ2-1, is EAGVAQSPRYKIIEKRQSVAFWCNPISGHATLYWYQQILGQGPKLLIQFQNNGVVDDSQLPKDRFSAERLKGVDSTLKIQPAKLEDSAVYLCASSFASGSTREQFFGPGTRLTVL.